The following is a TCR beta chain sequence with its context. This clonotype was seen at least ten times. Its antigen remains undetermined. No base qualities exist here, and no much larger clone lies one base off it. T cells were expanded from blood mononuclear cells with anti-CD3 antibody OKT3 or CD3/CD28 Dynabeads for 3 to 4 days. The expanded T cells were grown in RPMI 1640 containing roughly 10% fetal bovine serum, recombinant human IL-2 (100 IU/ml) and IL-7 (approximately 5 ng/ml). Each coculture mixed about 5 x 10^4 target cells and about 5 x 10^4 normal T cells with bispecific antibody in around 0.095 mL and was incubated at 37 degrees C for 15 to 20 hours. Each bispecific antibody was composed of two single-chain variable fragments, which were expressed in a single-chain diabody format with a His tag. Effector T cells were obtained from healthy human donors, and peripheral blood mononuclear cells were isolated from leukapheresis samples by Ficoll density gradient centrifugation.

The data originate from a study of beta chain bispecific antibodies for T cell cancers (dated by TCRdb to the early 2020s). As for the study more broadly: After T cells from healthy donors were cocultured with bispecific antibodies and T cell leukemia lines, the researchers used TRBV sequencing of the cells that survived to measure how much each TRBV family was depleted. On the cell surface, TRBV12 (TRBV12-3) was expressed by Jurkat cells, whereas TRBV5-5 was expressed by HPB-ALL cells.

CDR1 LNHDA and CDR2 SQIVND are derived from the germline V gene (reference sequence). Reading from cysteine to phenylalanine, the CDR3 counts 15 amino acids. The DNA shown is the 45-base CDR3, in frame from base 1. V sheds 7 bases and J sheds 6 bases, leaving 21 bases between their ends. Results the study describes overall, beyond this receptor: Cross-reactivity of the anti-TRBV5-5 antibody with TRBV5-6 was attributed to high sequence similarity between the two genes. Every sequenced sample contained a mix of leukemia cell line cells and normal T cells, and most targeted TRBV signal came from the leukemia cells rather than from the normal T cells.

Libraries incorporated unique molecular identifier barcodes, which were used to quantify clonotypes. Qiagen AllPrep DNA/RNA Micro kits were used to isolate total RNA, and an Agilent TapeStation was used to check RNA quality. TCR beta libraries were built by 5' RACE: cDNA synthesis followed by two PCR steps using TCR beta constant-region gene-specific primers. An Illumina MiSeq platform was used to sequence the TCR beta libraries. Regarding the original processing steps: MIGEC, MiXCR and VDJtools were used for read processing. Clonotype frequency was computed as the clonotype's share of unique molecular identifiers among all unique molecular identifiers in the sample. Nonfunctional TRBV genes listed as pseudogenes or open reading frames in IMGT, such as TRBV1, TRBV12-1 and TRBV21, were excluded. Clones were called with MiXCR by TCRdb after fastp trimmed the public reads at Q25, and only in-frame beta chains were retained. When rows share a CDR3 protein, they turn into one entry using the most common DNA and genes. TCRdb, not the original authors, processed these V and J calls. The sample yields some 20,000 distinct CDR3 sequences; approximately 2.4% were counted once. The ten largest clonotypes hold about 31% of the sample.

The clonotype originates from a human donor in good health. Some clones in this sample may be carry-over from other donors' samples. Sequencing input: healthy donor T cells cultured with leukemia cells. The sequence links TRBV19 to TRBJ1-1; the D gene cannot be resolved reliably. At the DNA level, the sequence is TGTGCCAGTATTGGGCCCGCGACGTTTAGTCCTGAAGCTTTCTTT. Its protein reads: CASIGPATFSPEAFF. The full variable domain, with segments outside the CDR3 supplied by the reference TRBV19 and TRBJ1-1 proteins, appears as DGGITQSPKYLFRKEGQNVTLSCEQNLNHDAMYWYRQDPGQGLRLIYYSQIVNDFQKGDIAEGYSVSREKKESFPLTVTSAQKNPTAFYLCASIGPATFSPEAFFGQGTRLTVV.